One and the same sample provided the 19 T cell receptor beta chains below, sequenced in a study of T cells in Graves' hyperthyroidism and ophthalmopathy. It was RNA transcripts that yielded the amplified TCR beta CDR3 regions. HTBI primers drove first-round RT-PCR of the TCR CDR3. TCRdb re-derived calls from the multiplex PCR reads in MiXCR, one entry per CDR3 protein. The sample has 700,000 to 850,000 distinct CDR3 sequences; roughly 32% are singletons. The sequenced material came from blood. The receptor source for this set is a woman aged 40 to 50 with Graves' hyperthyroidism.

The chain couples TRBV7-2 to TRBJ1-3; TRBD1 aligns across 7 bases. The ends lost 5 bases at V and 4 bases at J; junction bases unmatched: 11. Germline V lookup: CDR1 SGHTA, CDR2 FQGNSA. This CDR3 spans 16 amino acids. CDR3 amino acids: CASSLPGQAPGNTIYF. Written as DNA, the CDR3 is TGTGCCAGCAGCCTCCCCGGACAGGCCCCAGGAAACACCATATATTTT.

V gene TRBV7-8 combines with J gene TRBJ1-5; D remains unclear. This CDR3 region has 14 residues. CDR1 and CDR2 (germline): SGHVS, FQNEAQ. V lost 0 bases, J lost 2 bases, and 5 bases lay in between. The CDR3 DNA reads as TGTGCCAGCAGCTTAGCGAATGGCAATCAGCCCCAGCATTTT. Protein: CASSLANGNQPQHF.

As concerns this clonotype: Lacking the conserved final phenylalanine or tryptophan, this CDR3 likely reflects a read error. In DNA form, the CDR3 reads TGTGCCAGTAGTGGGACTCGCGGGGCCTTCTTCTCCTACGAGCAGTACAGA. Its translation: CASSGTRGAFFSYEQYR. V and J are TRBV5-5 and TRBJ2-7; D is perhaps TRBD2 (6 bases). The germline V and J ends were trimmed by 8 bases and 0 bases, with 24 bases remaining between them. CDR1 and CDR2 from the germline V gene are SGHKS and YYEKEE (reference sequence). The CDR3 spans 17 residues.

This sequence joins TRBV5-4 and TRBJ1-3, with D hard to call. The germline V and J ends were trimmed by 2 bases and 2 bases, with 11 bases remaining between them. Germline values: CDR1 SGHNT, CDR2 YYREEE (reference sequence). The CDR3 loop spans 15 amino acids. The CDR3 DNA reads as TGTGCCAGCAGCTTAGGGATTACCGCTGGAAACACCATATATTTT. Its protein is CASSLGITAGNTIYF.

A remark on this clonotype: This may be a read error, as it is one base from a much larger clone. The CDR3, as DNA: TGTGCCAGCAGAGTAGGGACAGCACCTAGTGAAAAACTGTTTTTT. Translating gives CASRVGTAPSEKLFF. The chain uses TRBV7-2 and TRBJ1-4; TRBD1 matches at 7 bases. CDR3 length: 15 amino acids. Germline V gene sequence: CDR1 SGHTA, CDR2 FQGNSA. V trimming: 6 bases; J trimming: 7 bases; junction bases outside the gene matches: 11. Filled out from reference TRBV7-2 and TRBJ1-4, the complete variable domain reads GAGVSQSPSNKVTEKGKDVELRCDPISGHTALYWYRQSLGQGLEFLIYFQGNSAPDKSGLPSDRFSAERTGGSVSTLTIQRTQQEDSAVYLCASRVGTAPSEKLFFGSGTQLSVL.

Comments on this clonotype: Being one base from a much bigger clone, this may be a read error. Here the CDR3 omits its conserved ending phenylalanine or tryptophan, so a read error is the likely source. The rearrangement joins TRBV12-3 or TRBV12-4 to TRBJ1-2, with D unclear. The CDR3 is 13 amino acids. Trimming cost V 5 bases and J 8 bases, with 15 bases left between them. The CDR3 DNA reads as TGTGCCAGCAGTCCTGAGGGATTGGGAGGCTACACCCTC. It translates to CASSPEGLGGYTL.

This clonotype was recorded many times. The chain recombines TRBV9 with TRBJ1-6, with no clear D. Germline CDR1 SGDLS, CDR2 YYNGEE. With 6 bases removed from V and 9 bases from J, the gap between germline ends came to 16 bases. CDR3 size: 14 residues. CDR3 residues: CASNLEGSSSPLHF. In DNA, the CDR3 is TGTGCCAGCAACCTCGAGGGTTCGAGTTCACCCCTCCACTTT.

This clonotype has a handful of counts. The CDR3 protein is CASSPPQGPEQYF. DNA for the CDR3: TGTGCCAGCAGTCCCCCCCAGGGGCCAGAGCAGTACTTC. The gene calls are TRBV6-5 and TRBJ2-7; TRBD1 is a possible D gene (6 bases). The CDR3 is 13 residues long. Germline CDR1 and CDR2: MNHEY and SVGAGI. Trimming removed 5 bases at V and 7 bases at J, with 15 bases between.

V usage is TRBV7-2 and J usage is TRBJ1-6; no reliable D call. The CDR3 totals 15 residues. Germline assignment: CDR1 SGHTA and CDR2 FQGNSA. V lost 2 bases and J 8 bases, leaving 13 bases between the germline ends. CDR3 residues: CASSLWSTLDSPLHF. The CDR3 DNA reads as TGTGCCAGCAGCTTATGGTCGACTTTAGATTCACCCCTCCACTTT.

This clonotype was seen a handful of times. The V gene is TRBV20-1, the J gene TRBJ2-7; 13 nucleotides agree with TRBD2. There are 16 residues in the CDR3. Unmatched junction bases numbered 11, after V lost 5 bases and J lost 4 bases. The germline V gene has CDR1 DFQATT and CDR2 SNEGSKA (reference sequence). The CDR3 loop is CSASTGTSGALYEQYF. CDR3 DNA sequence: TGCAGTGCTTCCACCGGGACTAGCGGGGCGCTTTACGAGCAGTACTTC.

The rearrangement uses TRBV6-5 and TRBJ1-1; weak D call: TRBD1 (6 bases). This CDR3 has 14 residues. Trimming left V 8 bases short and J 4 bases short, with 17 bases between. CDR1 and CDR2 from the germline V gene are MNHEY and SVGAGI. The CDR3 DNA reads TGTGCCAGCGGGGGGGGCGGGTTCGCCACTGAAGCTTTCTTT. Protein: CASGGGGFATEAFF.

This clonotype was observed a few times. V is TRBV4-3 and J is TRBJ1-2; no firm D call. Deletions cut 0 bases from V and 5 bases from J, with 10 bases between. Germline V gives CDR1 LGHNA, CDR2 YSLEER. The CDR3 is made up of 14 amino acids. CDR3 loop: CASSQEVGFYGYTF. The CDR3 DNA is TGCGCCAGCAGCCAAGAAGTGGGATTTTATGGCTACACCTTC.

This clonotype occurred many times. The CDR3 protein is CASSFGTLSYEQYF. CDR3 in DNA: TGTGCCAGCAGCTTCGGGACACTTTCCTACGAGCAGTACTTC. This chain links TRBV11-2 with TRBJ2-7; a possible D gene is TRBD1 (6 bases). Trimming shortened V by 3 bases and J by 1 base, and 10 bases separated the two germline ends. CDR1 SGHAT and CDR2 FQNNGV come from the germline V gene. The CDR3 is made up of 14 amino acids.

This clonotype came up many times. The V gene is TRBV2, the J gene TRBJ1-2; 7 nucleotides agree with TRBD1. This CDR3 has 15 amino acids. Germline-derived CDR1 and CDR2 are SNHLY and FYNNEI. The J segment lost 4 bases and the V segment lost 5 bases, leaving 10 bases of the junction unmatched. Here the CDR3 reads CASSLDLGQSYGYTF. The DNA for the CDR3 is TGTGCCAGCAGTTTGGATCTGGGACAGAGCTATGGCTACACCTTC.

This clonotype was recorded at least ten times. The chain couples TRBV24-1 to TRBJ2-5; D tentatively fits TRBD1 or TRBD2 (5 bases each). V was clipped by 4 bases and J by 5 bases, with 13 bases between them. CDR1 and CDR2 from the germline V gene are KGHDR and SFDVKD. CDR3 length equals 14 residues. This chain's CDR3 is CATSDKEGRETQYF. The CDR3 nucleotides are TGTGCCACCAGTGACAAAGAGGGGCGTGAGACCCAGTACTTC.

The table lists this clonotype with many counts. This sequence joins TRBV7-9 and TRBJ2-1; 9 bases align to TRBD2. This CDR3 region has 15 residues. The ends lost 1 base at V and 5 bases at J; junction bases unmatched: 3. Per germline, CDR1 SEHNR and CDR2 FQNEAQ (reference sequence). The CDR3 is CASSLGGRVDNEQFF. The CDR3 region has the DNA TGTGCCAGCAGCTTAGGCGGGAGGGTTGACAATGAGCAGTTCTTC.

This clonotype was detected only a few times. V and J are TRBV6-5 and TRBJ1-3; D uncertain. The CDR3 consists of 11 residues. Between the trimmed V and J ends, which lost 2 bases and 9 bases, there was a span of 5 bases. Germline values: CDR1 MNHEY, CDR2 SVGAGI. In nucleotides, the CDR3 is TGTGCCAGCAGTTACCGGGGCACCATATATTTT. Translating it yields CASSYRGTIYF.

V and J are TRBV19 and TRBJ1-1, with D possibly being TRBD1 (5 bases). V lost 3 bases, J lost 5 bases, and 13 bases lay in between. The germline gives CDR1 LNHDA, CDR2 SQIVND (reference sequence). The length of the CDR3 is 14 residues. Here the CDR3 DNA reads TGTGCCAGTAGTATTAGGGGTTTCGGGACTGAAGCTTTCTTT. Its protein product is CASSIRGFGTEAFF. The full variable domain, with the rest looked up from reference TRBV19 and TRBJ1-1, is DGGITQSPKYLFRKEGQNVTLSCEQNLNHDAMYWYRQDPGQGLRLIYYSQIVNDFQKGDIAEGYSVSREKKESFPLTVTSAQKNPTAFYLCASSIRGFGTEAFFGQGTRLTVV.

The table lists this clonotype with many counts. The rearrangement joins TRBV10-3 to TRBJ1-1, with a weak D call TRBD1 (5 bases). The V end lost 2 bases, the J end lost 0 bases, and 13 bases lay between the germline ends. CDR1 is ENHRY and CDR2 is SYGVKD in the germline V gene. The CDR3 extends over 16 amino acids. For the CDR3, the DNA is TGTGCCATCAGTGAGATGTTGGGGCCTTTGAACACTGAAGCTTTCTTT. As protein: CAISEMLGPLNTEAFF.